This is a list of T cell receptor beta chains from one sample in a study of blood T cell repertoires in COVID-19. Sequencing was performed with immunoSEQ multiplex PCR; in TCRdb, only in-frame clones are kept and a portion is missing. Of roughly 15,000 clones in the sample, about nine tenths were seen once. The source material was peripheral blood. These receptors all stem from a man in his fifties with active COVID-19. Both conserved end residues are part of each CDR3. The order of the fields is J gene, D gene, V gene, clone size, CDR3 protein, CDR3 DNA. The D gene is left open where the match is weak. Clone size is not always given. Where it is, it says once, few, many or a class for expanded clones.

TRBJ1-2 TRBD1 TRBV7-8 NA CASSLGGLRTGPGYGYTF TGTGCCAGCAGCTTAGGGGGTCTTAGGACAGGTCCGGGCTATGGCTACACCTTC
TRBJ2-3 NA TRBV7-2 NA CASSEMSGNTDTQYF TGTGCCAGCAGCGAAATGAGCGGAAACACAGATACGCAGTATTTT
TRBJ1-6 NA TRBV5-1 NA CASSLEEGSGSPLHF TGCGCCAGCAGCTTGGAGGAGGGTAGTGGTTCACCCCTCCACTTT
TRBJ1-5 NA TRBV30 few CAWSGQGYQPQHF TGTGCCTGGAGTGGTCAGGGCTATCAGCCCCAGCATTTT
TRBJ1-2 TRBD1 TRBV10-3 NA CAIRSRGQGQDYGYTF TGTGCCATCAGATCGAGAGGACAGGGACAAGACTATGGCTACACCTTC
TRBJ1-5 NA TRBV6-1 few CASSEMRQNEVPQHF TGTGCCAGCAGTGAAATGAGGCAGAACGAGGTGCCCCAGCATTTT
TRBJ1-5 NA TRBV28 NA CASSAGEGGNQPQHF TGTGCCAGCAGCGCAGGGGAAGGGGGCAATCAGCCCCAGCATTTT
TRBJ1-5 NA TRBV7-7 few CASSLGVDQPQHF TGTGCTAGCAGCTTAGGCGTTGATCAGCCCCAGCATTTT
TRBJ2-7 TRBD2 TRBV7-2 NA CASSLVREYEQYF TGTGCCAGCAGCTTAGTGCGGGAGTACGAGCAGTACTTC
TRBJ2-5 NA TRBV14 NA CASSLLTSRETQYF TGTGCCAGCAGCCTTTTGACTAGTAGGGAGACCCAGTACTTC
TRBJ2-7 NA TRBV28 NA CASSFQGVYEQYF TGTGCCAGCAGTTTCCAAGGGGTGTACGAGCAGTACTTC
TRBJ1-2 TRBD1 TRBV29-1 NA CSVEAYRGRGYTF TGCAGCGTTGAAGCTTACAGGGGGCGAGGCTACACCTTC
TRBJ2-2 TRBD2 TRBV2 NA CASSERLAGGVGELFF TGTGCCAGCAGTGAACGACTAGCGGGGGGAGTTGGGGAGCTGTTTTTT
TRBJ1-3 TRBD1 TRBV24-1 NA CATSEPGQGNTIYF TGTGCCACCAGCGAGCCGGGACAGGGGAACACCATATATTTT
TRBJ2-1 NA TRBV6-5 NA CASSYRKGGGNEQFF TGTGCCAGCAGTTACCGGAAGGGAGGAGGCAATGAGCAGTTCTTC
TRBJ1-1 NA TRBV5-1 NA CASSLGGMNTEAFF TGCGCCAGCAGCCTGGGAGGGATGAACACTGAAGCTTTCTTT
TRBJ1-3 TRBD1 TRBV28 NA CASERDRFSGNTIYF TGTGCCAGCGAGCGGGACAGGTTCTCTGGAAACACCATATATTTT
TRBJ1-5 NA TRBV2 NA CASSAGEGQPQHF TGTGCCAGCAGTGCAGGGGAGGGGCAGCCCCAGCATTTT
TRBJ2-3 NA TRBV6-6 NA CASSPNLISGDTQYF TGTGCCAGCAGCCCTAACTTAATCTCGGGTGATACGCAGTATTTT
TRBJ2-1 NA TRBV6-5 NA CASSYGLPSYNEQFF TGTGCCAGCAGTTACGGGCTCCCCTCCTACAATGAGCAGTTCTTC
TRBJ2-5 NA TRBV9 NA CASSVDSGYRTQYF TGTGCCAGCAGCGTGGACTCCGGATATAGGACCCAGTACTTC
TRBJ2-2 NA TRBV11-3 NA CASSPGRGSGELFF TGTGCCAGCAGCCCAGGGAGGGGGTCCGGGGAGCTGTTTTTT
TRBJ1-5 TRBD1 TRBV27 NA CASSPRDRGIGSNQPQHF TGTGCCAGCAGTCCCCGGGACAGGGGGATCGGTAGCAATCAGCCCCAGCATTTT